This TCR beta chain derives from a study of shared clonotypes between healthy human individuals. Study in general: Researchers drew samples from a couple of women and a few men aged 18 to 49.

Study-wide findings and caveats: A generally larger estimated richness was seen in naive subsets than in memory subsets.

Repertoires were generated with immunoSEQ multiplex PCR, while TCRdb's copy carries only in-frame clones and drops some. The data hold approximately 2,000,000 clones, with 93% observed a single time. Details on this clone: Its antigen is undetermined.

CD45RO negativity and positive selection for CCR7 defined naive CD8 cells, a population that excluded terminally differentiated effector memory CD45RA+ cells. With V trimmed by 6 bases and J by 5 bases, 9 bases remained unmatched. The CDR3 spans 14 residues. Germline V gene sequence: CDR1 GTSNPN, CDR2 SVGIG (reference sequence). Sequencing used naive CD8+ T cells from PBMCs. This receptor was obtained from a man aged 18 to 29 in good health. Some clones in this sample may be carry-over from other donors' samples. The chain couples TRBV30 to TRBJ1-3, with 8 bases aligning to TRBD1. As DNA, the CDR3 is TGTGCCTGCCTGGTAGGGACAGGTCGAAACACCATATATTTT. This translates into CACLVGTGRNTIYF. Full variable domain (outside the CDR3, taken from reference TRBV30 and TRBJ1-3): SQTIHQWPATLVQPVGSPLSLECTVEGTSNPNLYWYRQAAGRGLQLLFYSVGIGQISSEVPQNLSASRPQDRQFILSSKKLLLSDSGFYLCACLVGTGRNTIYFGEGSWLTVV.